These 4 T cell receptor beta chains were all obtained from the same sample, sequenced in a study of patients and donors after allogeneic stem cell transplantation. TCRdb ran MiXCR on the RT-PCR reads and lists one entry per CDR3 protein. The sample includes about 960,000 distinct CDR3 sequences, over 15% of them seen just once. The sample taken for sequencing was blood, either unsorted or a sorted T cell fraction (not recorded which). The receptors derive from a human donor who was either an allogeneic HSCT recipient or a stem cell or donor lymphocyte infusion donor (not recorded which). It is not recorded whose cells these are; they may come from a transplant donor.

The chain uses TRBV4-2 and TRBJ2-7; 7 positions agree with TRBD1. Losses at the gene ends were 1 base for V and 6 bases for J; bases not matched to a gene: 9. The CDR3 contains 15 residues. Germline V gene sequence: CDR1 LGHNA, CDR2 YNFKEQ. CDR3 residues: CASSQVNEGAPEQYF. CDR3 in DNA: TGTGCCAGCAGCCAAGTTAATGAGGGGGCCCCCGAGCAGTACTTC.

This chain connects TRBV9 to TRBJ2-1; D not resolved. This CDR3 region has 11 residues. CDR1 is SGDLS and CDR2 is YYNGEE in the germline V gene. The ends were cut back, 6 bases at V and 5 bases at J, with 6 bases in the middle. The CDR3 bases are TGTGCCAGCATCAGTGACAATGAGCAGTTCTTC. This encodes CASISDNEQFF.

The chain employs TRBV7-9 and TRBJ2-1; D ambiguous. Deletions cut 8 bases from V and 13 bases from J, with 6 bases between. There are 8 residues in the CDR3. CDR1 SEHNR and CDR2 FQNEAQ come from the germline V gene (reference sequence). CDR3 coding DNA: TGTGCCAGCCCGGTTCAGTTCTTC. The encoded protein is CASPVQFF. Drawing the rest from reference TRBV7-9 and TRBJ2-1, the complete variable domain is DTGVSQNPRHKITKRGQNVTFRCDPISEHNRLYWYRQTLGQGPEFLTYFQNEAQLEKSRLLSDRFSAERPKGSFSTLEIQRTEQGDSAMYLCASPVQFFGPGTRLTVL.

CDR3 loop: CASSHPSGTLDTQYF. The CDR3 DNA reads as TGTGCCAGCAGCCACCCCAGCGGGACCCTAGATACGCAGTATTTT. This sequence joins TRBV9 and TRBJ2-3; 7 bases fit TRBD2. Trimming at V came to 4 bases and at J to 5 bases, leaving 10 bases not matched to a gene. CDR1 is SGDLS and CDR2 is YYNGEE in the germline V gene. This CDR3 is 15 amino acids long.